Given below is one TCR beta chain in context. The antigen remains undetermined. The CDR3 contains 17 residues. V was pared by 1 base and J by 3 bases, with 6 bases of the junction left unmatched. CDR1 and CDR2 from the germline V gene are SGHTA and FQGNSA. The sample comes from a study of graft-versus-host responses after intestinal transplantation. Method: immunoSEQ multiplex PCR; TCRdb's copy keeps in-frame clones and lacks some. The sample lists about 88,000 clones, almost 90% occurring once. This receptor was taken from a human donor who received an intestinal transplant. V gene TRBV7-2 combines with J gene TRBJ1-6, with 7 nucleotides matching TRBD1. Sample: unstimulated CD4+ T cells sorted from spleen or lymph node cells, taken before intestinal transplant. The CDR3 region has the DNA TGTGCCAGCAGCTTAGTTATGCGGGACAGCTATAATTCACCCCTCCACTTT. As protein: CASSLVMRDSYNSPLHF. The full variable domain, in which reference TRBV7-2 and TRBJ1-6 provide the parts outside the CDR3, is GAGVSQSPSNKVTEKGKDVELRCDPISGHTALYWYRQSLGQGLEFLIYFQGNSAPDKSGLPSDRFSAERTGGSVSTLTIQRTQQEDSAVYLCASSLVMRDSYNSPLHFGNGTRLTVT.